The 7 T cell receptor beta chains below were found in one sample sequenced in a study of identical twins. TCRdb analysed the 5' RACE reads with MiXCR anew, one entry per CDR3 protein. The sample has 200,000 to 300,000 distinct CDR3 sequences, roughly 7% seen once. These records were also assigned to another study, of yellow fever vaccine responses in identical twins.

Source material: memory (CD45RO+) T cells sorted from blood. These receptors originate from a woman between 18 and 30 years old in good health.

This clonotype has a handful of counts. This rearrangement joins TRBV12-3 or TRBV12-4 to TRBJ2-1; TRBD1 matches 10 bases. V lost 6 bases, J lost 12 bases, and 14 bases stayed unmatched. This CDR3 is built from 15 residues. Here the CDR3 DNA reads TGTGCCAGCAGCCCAGGGACAGGGGTCCCAGAGGGGCAGTTCTTC. This encodes CASSPGTGVPEGQFF.

This clonotype was recorded at least ten times. The chain is built from TRBV29-1 and TRBJ2-5; no clear D. Trimming pared 2 bases from V and 6 bases from J, leaving 7 bases between. CDR1 is SQVTM, CDR2 ANQGSEA, per germline. The CDR3 extends over 11 amino acids. CDR3 sequence: CSVEMSKTQYF. The CDR3 DNA reads TGCAGCGTTGAAATGTCGAAGACCCAGTACTTC.

The chain combines TRBV12-3 or TRBV12-4 with TRBJ2-7, with D possibly matching TRBD1 (5 bases). V was shortened by 3 bases and J by 1 base, with 13 bases between the two germline ends. The CDR3 length is 15 residues. Here the CDR3 reads CASSFRETASYEQYF. As DNA, the CDR3 is TGTGCCAGCAGTTTCCGCGAGACAGCTTCCTACGAGCAGTACTTC.

In this sample, this clonotype turned up a few times. This chain uses TRBV3-1 with TRBJ2-1; 8 bases map to TRBD1. With V trimmed by 4 bases and J by 13 bases, 9 bases remained unmatched. Germline V gives CDR1 LGHDT, CDR2 YNNKEL (reference sequence). The length of the CDR3 is 13 residues. CDR3 amino acids: CASSPTGDRPQFF. The CDR3 DNA sequence: TGTGCCAGCAGCCCGACCGGGGACAGGCCCCAGTTCTTC.

Only a few counts were recorded for this clonotype. This chain uses TRBV5-1 with TRBJ1-1; D might be TRBD1 (5 bases). Germline assignment: CDR1 SGHRS and CDR2 YFSETQ. The CDR3 loop spans 17 amino acids. V lost 0 bases to trimming and J lost 1 base, with 16 bases between them. CDR3 loop: CASSLAISTRENTEAFF. In DNA form, the CDR3 reads TGCGCCAGCAGCTTGGCCATTTCTACCAGGGAGAACACTGAAGCTTTCTTT.

This clonotype was counted at least ten times. V and J are TRBV5-1 and TRBJ1-5; no reliable D call. The V and J ends lost 0 bases and 4 bases respectively, with 8 bases between them. Germline V gene lookup returns CDR1 SGHRS and CDR2 YFSETQ. CDR3 length: 14 amino acids. CDR3 in amino acids: CASSLEGGNQPQHF. The CDR3 DNA reads as TGCGCCAGCAGCTTGGAAGGCGGTAATCAGCCCCAGCATTTT.

The gene calls are TRBV18 and TRBJ2-1; TRBD1 might be the D (6 bases). Germline CDR1 reads KGHSH; CDR2 reads LQKENI. There are 16 residues in the CDR3. Trimming removed 4 bases from V and 1 base from J, with 14 bases in between. The CDR3 sequence: CASSLLGARSYNEQFF. The CDR3 DNA follows: TGTGCCAGCTCACTCCTGGGGGCCCGATCCTACAATGAGCAGTTCTTC.